The 17 T cell receptor beta chains reported below all come from one sample, sequenced in a study of blood T cell repertoires in COVID-19. Some clones are missing from TCRdb's copy, which holds only in-frame ones; the method was immunoSEQ multiplex PCR. The sample records about 81,000 clones, roughly 84% being singletons. Sequenced: peripheral blood. The receptors here all came from a woman in her seventies with acute or convalescent COVID-19.

The genes are TRBV5-4 and TRBJ2-3, with a possible D match to TRBD2 (6 bases). This CDR3 region has 16 residues. Germline V gene lookup returns CDR1 SGHNT and CDR2 YYREEE (reference sequence). V shed 1 base and J shed 0 bases, with 12 bases lying between them. CDR3 sequence reads: CASSLSGDLSTDTQYF. The DNA for the CDR3 is TGTGCCAGCAGCTTGTCGGGGGACCTTAGCACAGATACGCAGTATTTT.

CDR3: CASSYSEGTAYEQYV. The DNA of the CDR3 is TGTGCCAGCAGTTACTCGGAGGGGACGGCCTACGAGCAGTACGTC. The chain uses TRBV6-5 and TRBJ2-7, with a tentative D call TRBD2 (6 bases). Trimming stripped 0 bases from V and 2 bases from J, with 11 bases between. The CDR3 extends over 15 amino acids. The germline V gene encodes CDR1 MNHEY and CDR2 SVGAGI.

The chain is built from TRBV30 and TRBJ1-3, with TRBD1 matching 8 bases. Germline assignment: CDR1 GTSNPN and CDR2 SVGIG (reference sequence). Germline trimming cut 4 bases from V and 4 bases from J; bases unmatched to any gene: 6. CDR3 length: 14 residues. CDR3 DNA: TGTGCCTGGACTAAGGGGACAGGCGGAAACACCATATATTTT. Its translation is CAWTKGTGGNTIYF.

The chain combines TRBV19 with TRBJ1-2; 8 positions agree with TRBD1. This CDR3 contains 16 residues. The J segment lost 2 bases and the V segment lost 6 bases, leaving 11 bases of the junction unmatched. From germline, CDR1 is LNHDA and CDR2 SQIVND (reference sequence). The CDR3 is CASRTNWDRSNYGYTF. CDR3 nucleotide sequence: TGTGCCAGTAGGACTAACTGGGACAGGTCAAACTATGGCTACACCTTC. The complete variable domain, with remaining parts taken from reference TRBV19 and TRBJ1-2, reads DGGITQSPKYLFRKEGQNVTLSCEQNLNHDAMYWYRQDPGQGLRLIYYSQIVNDFQKGDIAEGYSVSREKKESFPLTVTSAQKNPTAFYLCASRTNWDRSNYGYTFGSGTRLTVV.

V usage is TRBV19 and J usage is TRBJ1-1; 8 bases line up with TRBD1. This CDR3 is 16 amino acids long. The J segment lost 0 bases and the V segment lost 4 bases, leaving 7 bases of the junction unmatched. CDR1 is LNHDA, CDR2 SQIVND, per germline (reference sequence). CDR3 protein: CASSNGQGNLNTEAFF. In DNA, the CDR3 is TGTGCCAGTAGTAACGGACAGGGAAATTTGAACACTGAAGCTTTCTTT. The full variable domain, completed using reference TRBV19 and TRBJ1-1, is DGGITQSPKYLFRKEGQNVTLSCEQNLNHDAMYWYRQDPGQGLRLIYYSQIVNDFQKGDIAEGYSVSREKKESFPLTVTSAQKNPTAFYLCASSNGQGNLNTEAFFGQGTRLTVV.

The chain carries TRBV6-1 and TRBJ1-5, with D perhaps TRBD1 (5 bases). CDR1 is MNHNS and CDR2 is SASEGT in the germline V gene. The CDR3 covers 14 residues. V was cut by 0 bases and J by 7 bases, with 10 bases left in between. In nucleotides, the CDR3 is TGTGCCAGCAGTGAAGCTCGGGGGAGGCAGCCCCAGCATTTT. Amino acid sequence: CASSEARGRQPQHF.

The chain recombines TRBV28 with TRBJ1-5; 7 nucleotides line up with TRBD1. The CDR3 runs to 21 residues. Germline V gene lookup returns CDR1 MDHEN and CDR2 SYDVKM. With 7 bases clipped from V and 2 bases from J, the junction kept 26 bases outside the gene matches. The CDR3 here is CASTPPQGVIESGRGNQPQHF. CDR3 DNA sequence: TGTGCCAGCACACCCCCTCAGGGGGTCATCGAGAGTGGTAGGGGCAATCAGCCCCAGCATTTT.

The CDR3 DNA reads TGTGCCAGCAGCAAATCAACAAGGAGCTCCTACGAGCAGTACGTC. This sequence encodes CASSKSTRSSYEQYV. V gene TRBV21-1 combines with J gene TRBJ2-7; TRBD2, as called in the table, went unchecked against the DNA. TRBV21-1 is a pseudogene locus. The CDR3 loop spans 15 amino acids.

The sample holds one count of this clone. The gene calls are TRBV7-8 and TRBJ2-7, with 10 bases matching TRBD1. Trimming at V came to 4 bases and at J to 4 bases, leaving 19 bases not matched to a gene. Germline V gene sequence: CDR1 SGHVS, CDR2 FQNEAQ. This CDR3 has 19 amino acids. CDR3 in amino acids: CASSSPSIPTGGKNYEQYV. CDR3 nucleotides: TGTGCCAGCAGCTCTCCCTCGATTCCGACAGGGGGCAAGAATTACGAGCAGTACGTC.

This clone was recorded a few times. The chain recombines TRBV3-1 (or the pseudogene TRBV3-2) with TRBJ2-1, with 11 bases identical to TRBD2. This CDR3 spans 15 amino acids. V trimming: 1 base; J trimming: 5 bases; junction bases outside the gene matches: 1. CDR1 and CDR2 from the germline V gene are LGHDT and YNNKEL (reference sequence). In nucleotides, the CDR3 is TGTGCCAGCAGCCAAGCTAGCGGGGGGAACAATGAGCAGTTCTTC. Protein: CASSQASGGNNEQFF.

This chain joins TRBV29-1 and TRBJ1-1, with 10 bases that match TRBD1. Per the germline V gene, CDR1 is SQVTM and CDR2 is ANQGSEA. This CDR3 region has 14 residues. Trimming removed 4 bases from V and 1 base from J; junction bases left unmatched: 3. CDR3 nucleotides: TGCAGCGTTGTGGGGGACAGGGGGAACACTGAAGCTTTCTTT. This gives the protein CSVVGDRGNTEAFF.

This sequence joins TRBV13 and TRBJ2-3; 7 bases are a match to TRBD1. Trimming removed 1 base from V and 4 bases from J; junction bases left unmatched: 5. Germline CDR1 reads PRHDT; CDR2 reads FYEKMQ (reference sequence). There are 15 residues in the CDR3. The DNA for the CDR3 is TGTGCCAGCAGCTTAGCCCAACAGGGGTCAGATACGCAGTATTTT. This codes for CASSLAQQGSDTQYF.

The J gene is TRBJ2-1, the V gene TRBV10-3; D possibly corresponds to TRBD2 (5 bases). Germline CDR1 ENHRY, CDR2 SYGVKD. V lost 3 bases, J lost 8 bases, and 17 bases lay in between. CDR3 length equals 15 residues. The CDR3 bases are TGTGCCATCAGTGATTTTGGAGGCCGTTCTGATGAGCAGTTCTTC. Translated: CAISDFGGRSDEQFF.

J is TRBJ1-1 and V is TRBV10-2; 7 bases fit TRBD1. This CDR3 has 14 residues. Germline V CDR1 and CDR2: WSHSY, SAAADI. With 10 bases clipped from V and 2 bases from J, the junction kept 10 bases outside the gene matches. The CDR3 protein is CATRDSTRNTEAFF. The CDR3 DNA reads as TGCGCCACCCGGGACAGTACACGTAACACTGAAGCTTTCTTT.

CDR3 in DNA: TGTGCCAGCAGTTTCGGTTTCAGCTACACCTTC. Translation: CASSFGFSYTF. The chain couples TRBV28 to TRBJ1-2, with D unresolved. Trimming took 3 bases from V and 9 from J, leaving 8 bases between them. This CDR3 spans 11 amino acids. Germline CDR1 MDHEN, CDR2 SYDVKM.

The rearrangement links TRBV2 to TRBJ1-4, with 9 bases aligning to TRBD1. The CDR3 contains 14 residues. Germline V gene sequence: CDR1 SNHLY, CDR2 FYNNEI. Trimming at V came to 6 bases and at J to 8 bases, leaving 7 bases not matched to a gene. CDR3 sequence reads: CASRPGQGGEKLFF. The CDR3 nucleotides are TGTGCCAGCAGGCCGGGACAGGGAGGGGAAAAACTGTTTTTT.

The chain uses TRBV4-1 and TRBJ1-4, with a possible D match to TRBD1 (6 bases). Trimming pared 0 bases from V and 7 bases from J, leaving 15 bases between. Germline-derived CDR1 and CDR2 are MGHRA and YSYEKL. This CDR3 has 16 amino acids. CDR3 sequence (DNA): TGCGCCAGCAGCCAAGAAGGGAACAGGGCGTCTGAAAAACTGTTTTTT. It is translated as CASSQEGNRASEKLFF.